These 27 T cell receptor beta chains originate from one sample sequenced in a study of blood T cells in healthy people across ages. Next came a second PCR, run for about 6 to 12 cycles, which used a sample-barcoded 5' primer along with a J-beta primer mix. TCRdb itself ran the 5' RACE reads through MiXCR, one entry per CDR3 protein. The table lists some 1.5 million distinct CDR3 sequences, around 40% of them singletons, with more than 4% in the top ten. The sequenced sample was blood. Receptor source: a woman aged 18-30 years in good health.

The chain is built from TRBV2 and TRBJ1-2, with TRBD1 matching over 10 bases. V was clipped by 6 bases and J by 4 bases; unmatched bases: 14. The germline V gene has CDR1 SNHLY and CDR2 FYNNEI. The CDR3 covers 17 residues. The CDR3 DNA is TGTGCCAGCAGCGTTGACAGGGGGCGAAGTGTGGGCTATGGCTACACCTTC. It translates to CASSVDRGRSVGYGYTF.

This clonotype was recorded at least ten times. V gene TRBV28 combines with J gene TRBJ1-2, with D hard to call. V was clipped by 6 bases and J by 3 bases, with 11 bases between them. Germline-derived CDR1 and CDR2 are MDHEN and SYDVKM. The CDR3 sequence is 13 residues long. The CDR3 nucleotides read TGTGCCAGCAGCCCACCAGGTCACTATGGCTACACCTTC. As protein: CASSPPGHYGYTF.

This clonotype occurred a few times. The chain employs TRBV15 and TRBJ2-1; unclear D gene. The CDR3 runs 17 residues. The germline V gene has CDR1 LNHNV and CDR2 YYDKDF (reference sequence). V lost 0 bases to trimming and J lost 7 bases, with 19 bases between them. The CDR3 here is CATSRDSPRLYFNEQFF. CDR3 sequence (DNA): TGTGCCACCAGCAGAGACTCCCCTCGTCTCTACTTTAATGAGCAGTTCTTC.

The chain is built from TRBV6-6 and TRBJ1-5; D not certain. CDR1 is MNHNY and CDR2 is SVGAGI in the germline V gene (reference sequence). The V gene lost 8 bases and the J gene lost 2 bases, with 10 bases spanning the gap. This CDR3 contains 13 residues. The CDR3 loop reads CASQVGGNQPQHF. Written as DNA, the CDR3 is TGTGCCAGCCAGGTAGGCGGCAATCAGCCCCAGCATTTT.

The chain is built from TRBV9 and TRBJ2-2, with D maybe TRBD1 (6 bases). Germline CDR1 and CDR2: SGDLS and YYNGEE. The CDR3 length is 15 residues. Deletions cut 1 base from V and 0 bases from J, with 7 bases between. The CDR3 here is CASSVRQANTGELFF. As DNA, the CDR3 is TGTGCCAGCAGCGTACGACAGGCGAACACCGGGGAGCTGTTTTTT.

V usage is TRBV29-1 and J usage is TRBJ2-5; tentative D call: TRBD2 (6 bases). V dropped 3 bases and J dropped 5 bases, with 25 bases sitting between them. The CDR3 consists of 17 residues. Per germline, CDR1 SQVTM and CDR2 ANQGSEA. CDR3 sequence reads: CSVEGYGERDREETQYF. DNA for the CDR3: TGCAGCGTTGAGGGGTATGGGGAAAGAGACCGGGAGGAGACCCAGTACTTC.

The CDR3 loop is CASSPPPGLVAYNEQFF. In DNA, the CDR3 is TGCGCCAGCAGCCCCCCGCCCGGACTAGTAGCTTATAATGAGCAGTTCTTC. The chain links TRBV4-1 to TRBJ2-1; 7 positions match TRBD2. The J segment lost 7 bases and the V segment lost 4 bases, leaving 16 bases of the junction unmatched. CDR1 MGHRA and CDR2 YSYEKL come from the germline V gene. The CDR3 contains 17 residues.

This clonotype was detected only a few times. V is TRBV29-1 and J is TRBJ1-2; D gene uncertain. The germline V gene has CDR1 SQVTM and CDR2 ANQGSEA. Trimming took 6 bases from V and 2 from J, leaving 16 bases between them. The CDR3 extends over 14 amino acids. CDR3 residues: CSVMTIRANYGYTF. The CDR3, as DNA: TGCAGCGTGATGACGATCCGGGCCAACTATGGCTACACCTTC. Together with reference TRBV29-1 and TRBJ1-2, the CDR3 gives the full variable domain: SAVISQKPSRDICQRGTSLTIQCQVDSQVTMMFWYRQQPGQSLTLIATANQGSEATYESGFVIDKFPISRPNLTFSTLTVSNMSPEDSSIYLCSVMTIRANYGYTFGSGTRLTVV.

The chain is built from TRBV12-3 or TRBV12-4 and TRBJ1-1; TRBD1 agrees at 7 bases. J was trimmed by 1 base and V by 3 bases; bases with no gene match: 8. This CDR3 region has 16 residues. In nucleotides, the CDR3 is TGTGCCAGCAGTTTCCCCCACGGACAGGCGAACACTGAAGCTTTCTTT. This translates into CASSFPHGQANTEAFF.

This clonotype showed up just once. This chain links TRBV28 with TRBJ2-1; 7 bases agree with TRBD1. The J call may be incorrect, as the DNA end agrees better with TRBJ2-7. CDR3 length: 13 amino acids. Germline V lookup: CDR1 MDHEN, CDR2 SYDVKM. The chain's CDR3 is CATGRGFYNEQYF. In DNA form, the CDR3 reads TGTGCCACCGGCAGGGGGTTTTACAATGAGCAGTACTTC.

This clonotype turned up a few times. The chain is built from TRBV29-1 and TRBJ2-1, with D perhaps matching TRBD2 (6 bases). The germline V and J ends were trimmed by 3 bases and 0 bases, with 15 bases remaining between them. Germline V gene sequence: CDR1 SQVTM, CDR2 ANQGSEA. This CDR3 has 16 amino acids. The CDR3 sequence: CSVEAGPLSSYNEQFF. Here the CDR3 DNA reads TGCAGCGTTGAGGCGGGACCACTCAGCTCCTACAATGAGCAGTTCTTC.

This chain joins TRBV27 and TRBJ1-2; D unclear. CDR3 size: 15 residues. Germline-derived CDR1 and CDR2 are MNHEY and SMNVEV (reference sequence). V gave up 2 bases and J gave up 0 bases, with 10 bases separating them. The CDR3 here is CASSLKGSANYGYTF. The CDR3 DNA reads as TGTGCCAGCAGTTTAAAGGGCTCAGCTAACTATGGCTACACCTTC.

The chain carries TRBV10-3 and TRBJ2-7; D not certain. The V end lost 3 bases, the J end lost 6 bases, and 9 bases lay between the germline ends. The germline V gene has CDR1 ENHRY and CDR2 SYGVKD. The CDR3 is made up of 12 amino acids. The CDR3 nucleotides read TGTGCCATCAGTGATTCCGGCAGCGAGCAGTACTTC. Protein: CAISDSGSEQYF.

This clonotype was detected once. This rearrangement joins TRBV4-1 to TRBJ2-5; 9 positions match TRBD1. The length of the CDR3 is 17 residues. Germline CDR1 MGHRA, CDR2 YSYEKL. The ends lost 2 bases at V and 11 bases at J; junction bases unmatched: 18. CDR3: CASSQLNRGLRYNEQYF. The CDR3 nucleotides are TGCGCCAGCAGCCAACTGAACAGGGGGCTAAGGTACAATGAGCAGTACTTC.

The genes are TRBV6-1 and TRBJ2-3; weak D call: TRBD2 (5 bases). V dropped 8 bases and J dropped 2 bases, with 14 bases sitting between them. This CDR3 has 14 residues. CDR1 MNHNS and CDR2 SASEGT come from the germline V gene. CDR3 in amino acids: CASLEGRSTDTQYF. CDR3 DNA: TGTGCCAGCCTCGAGGGAAGATCCACAGATACGCAGTATTTT.

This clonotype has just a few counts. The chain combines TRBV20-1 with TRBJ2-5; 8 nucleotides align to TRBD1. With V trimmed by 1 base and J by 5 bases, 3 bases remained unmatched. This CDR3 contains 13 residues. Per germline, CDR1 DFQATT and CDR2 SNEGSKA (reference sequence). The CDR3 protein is CSARGQGMETQYF. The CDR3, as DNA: TGCAGTGCTAGAGGACAGGGGATGGAGACCCAGTACTTC.

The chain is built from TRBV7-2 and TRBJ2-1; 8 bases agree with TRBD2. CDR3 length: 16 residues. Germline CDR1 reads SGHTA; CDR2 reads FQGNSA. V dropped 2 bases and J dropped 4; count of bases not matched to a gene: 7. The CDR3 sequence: CASSLRSLAGYNEQFF. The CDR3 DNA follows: TGTGCCAGCAGCTTAAGGAGTTTAGCGGGGTACAATGAGCAGTTCTTC.

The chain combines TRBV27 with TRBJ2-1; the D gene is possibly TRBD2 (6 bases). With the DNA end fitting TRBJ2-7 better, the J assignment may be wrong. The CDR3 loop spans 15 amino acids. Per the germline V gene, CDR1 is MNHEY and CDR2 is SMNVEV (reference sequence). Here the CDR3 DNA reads TGTGCCAGCAGTTCAGCTAGCGAGGGTTACAATGAGCAGTACTTC. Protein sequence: CASSSASEGYNEQYF.

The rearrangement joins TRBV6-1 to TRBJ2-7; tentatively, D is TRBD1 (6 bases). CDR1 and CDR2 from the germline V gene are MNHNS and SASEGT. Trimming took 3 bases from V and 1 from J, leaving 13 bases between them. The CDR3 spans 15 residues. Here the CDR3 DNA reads TGTGCCAGCAGTGATTTGCAGGACAGTTCCTACGAGCAGTACTTC. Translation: CASSDLQDSSYEQYF.

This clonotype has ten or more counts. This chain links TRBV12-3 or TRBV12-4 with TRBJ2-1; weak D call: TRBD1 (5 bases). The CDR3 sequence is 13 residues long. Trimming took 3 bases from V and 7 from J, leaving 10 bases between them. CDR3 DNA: TGTGCCAGCAGTTTCCTCCCAGGGAATGAGCAGTTCTTC. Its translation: CASSFLPGNEQFF.

CDR3 coding DNA: TGTGCCAGCAGTACCTCCGGGACAGTCTACAATGAGCAGTACTTC. It specifies CASSTSGTVYNEQYF. V usage is TRBV27 and J usage is TRBJ2-5; 7 positions agree with TRBD1. Germline values: CDR1 MNHEY, CDR2 SMNVEV (reference sequence). The CDR3 runs 15 residues. V lost 5 bases and J lost 11; bases outside the gene matches: 17.

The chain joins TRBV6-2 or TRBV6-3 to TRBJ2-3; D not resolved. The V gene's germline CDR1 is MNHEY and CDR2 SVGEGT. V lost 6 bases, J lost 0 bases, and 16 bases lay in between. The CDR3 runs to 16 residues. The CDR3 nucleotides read TGTGCCAGCAGACACCCCTCGACACCTAGCACAGATACGCAGTATTTT. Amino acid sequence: CASRHPSTPSTDTQYF.

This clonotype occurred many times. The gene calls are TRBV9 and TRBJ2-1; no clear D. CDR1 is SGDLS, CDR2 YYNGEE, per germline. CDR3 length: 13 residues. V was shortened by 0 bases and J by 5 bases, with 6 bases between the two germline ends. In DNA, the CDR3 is TGTGCCAGCAGCGTAGCGAATCACAATGAGCAGTTCTTC. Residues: CASSVANHNEQFF.

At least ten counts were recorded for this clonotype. The CDR3 spells CASSLLAGGEQFF. The DNA of the CDR3 is TGTGCCAGCAGTTTACTAGCGGGAGGTGAGCAGTTCTTC. The J gene is TRBJ2-1, the V gene TRBV27; 11 bases align to TRBD2. Per the germline V gene, CDR1 is MNHEY and CDR2 is SMNVEV (reference sequence). The J segment lost 9 bases and the V segment lost 2 bases, leaving 0 bases of the junction unmatched. The CDR3 is made up of 13 amino acids.

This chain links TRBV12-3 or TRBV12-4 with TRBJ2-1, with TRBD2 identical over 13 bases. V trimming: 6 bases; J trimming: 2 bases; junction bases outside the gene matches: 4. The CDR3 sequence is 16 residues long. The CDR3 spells CASRHTSGGAYNEQFF. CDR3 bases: TGTGCCAGCAGACATACTAGCGGGGGGGCCTACAATGAGCAGTTCTTC.

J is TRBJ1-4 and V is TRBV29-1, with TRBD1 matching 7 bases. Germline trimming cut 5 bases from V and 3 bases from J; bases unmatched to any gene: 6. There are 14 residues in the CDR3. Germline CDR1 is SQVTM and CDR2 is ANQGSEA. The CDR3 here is CSVTDGTANEKLFF. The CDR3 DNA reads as TGCAGCGTTACCGATGGGACAGCTAATGAAAAACTGTTTTTT.

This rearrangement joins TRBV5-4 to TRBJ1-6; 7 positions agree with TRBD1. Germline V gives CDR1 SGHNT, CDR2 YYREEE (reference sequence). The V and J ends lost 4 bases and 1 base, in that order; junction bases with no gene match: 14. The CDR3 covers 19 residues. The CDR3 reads CASSTSGTEIWSYNSPLHF. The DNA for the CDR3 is TGTGCCAGCAGCACGTCCGGGACAGAGATTTGGTCCTATAATTCACCCCTCCACTTT.